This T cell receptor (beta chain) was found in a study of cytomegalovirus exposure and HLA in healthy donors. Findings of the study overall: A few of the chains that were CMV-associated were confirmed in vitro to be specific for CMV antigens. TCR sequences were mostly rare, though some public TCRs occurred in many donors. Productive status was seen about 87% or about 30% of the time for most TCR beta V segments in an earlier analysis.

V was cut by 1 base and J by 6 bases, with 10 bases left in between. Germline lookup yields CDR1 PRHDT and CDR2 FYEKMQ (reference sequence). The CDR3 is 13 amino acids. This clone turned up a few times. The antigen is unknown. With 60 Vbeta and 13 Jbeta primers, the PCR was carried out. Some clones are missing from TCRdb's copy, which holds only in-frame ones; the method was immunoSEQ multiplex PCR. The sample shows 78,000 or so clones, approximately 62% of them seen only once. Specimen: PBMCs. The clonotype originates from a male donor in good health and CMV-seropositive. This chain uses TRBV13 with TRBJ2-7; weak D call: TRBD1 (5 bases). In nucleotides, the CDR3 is TGTGCCAGCAGCTTAGTTTCAGGGTCCGAGCAGTACTTC. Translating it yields CASSLVSGSEQYF.